The next 10 T cell receptor beta chains were all read from a single sample in a study of patients and donors after allogeneic stem cell transplantation. Using its own MiXCR run on the RT-PCR reads, TCRdb lists one record per CDR3 protein. The data hold hundreds of thousands of distinct CDR3 sequences, with under 20% observed a single time. The sequenced sample was blood, either unsorted or a sorted T cell fraction (not recorded which). Receptors were obtained from a human donor who was either an allogeneic HSCT recipient or a stem cell or donor lymphocyte infusion donor (not recorded which). It is not recorded whose cells these are; they may come from a transplant donor.

In its sample, this clonotype was seen a few times. The rearrangement links TRBV9 to TRBJ2-1; D not resolved. This CDR3 comprises 15 residues. Looked up from germline, CDR1 is SGDLS and CDR2 is YYNGEE. Trimming took 4 bases from V and 5 from J, leaving 16 bases between them. The CDR3 DNA is TGTGCCAGCAGCCTGGGGAAGCTCGGGCACAATGAGCAGTTCTTC. Its protein product is CASSLGKLGHNEQFF.

In this sample, this clonotype turned up a few times. V is TRBV4-3 and J is TRBJ2-2; 11 bases agree with TRBD1. V was pared by 0 bases and J by 5 bases, with 11 bases of the junction left unmatched. The CDR3 is 19 amino acids. Germline assignment: CDR1 LGHNA and CDR2 YSLEER. Here the CDR3 reads CASSQDWVSGTGGTGELFF. The CDR3 nucleotides read TGCGCCAGCAGCCAAGATTGGGTTTCAGGGACAGGGGGGACCGGGGAGCTGTTTTTT.

This clonotype has only a few counts. V and J are TRBV5-6 and TRBJ2-2, with D perhaps being TRBD1 or TRBD2 (6 bases each). CDR3 length: 14 amino acids. The germline CDR1 and CDR2 sequences are SGHDT and YYEEEE. V lost 6 bases to trimming and J lost 4 bases, with 13 bases between them. The CDR3 spells CASKPGAATGELFF. In nucleotides, the CDR3 is TGTGCCAGCAAACCGGGGGCGGCCACCGGGGAGCTGTTTTTT.

The chain has TRBV27 and TRBJ1-2; no firm D call. From germline, CDR1 is MNHEY and CDR2 SMNVEV (reference sequence). The CDR3 covers 13 residues. V was cut by 5 bases and J by 6 bases, with 13 bases left in between. In nucleotides, the CDR3 is TGTGCCAGCAGTCTAGGCAGAAACCATGGCTACACCTTC. It specifies CASSLGRNHGYTF.

This clonotype was counted many times. J is TRBJ1-6 and V is TRBV4-3; a weak D match, TRBD1 (5 bases). Germline assignment: CDR1 LGHNA and CDR2 YSLEER. The CDR3 contains 17 residues. V lost 1 base, J lost 7 bases, and 17 bases lay in between. The CDR3 loop is CASSQGLTAAGNSPLHF. The DNA for the CDR3 is TGCGCCAGCAGCCAAGGATTAACGGCGGCAGGGAATTCACCCCTCCACTTT.

This clonotype was recorded a few times. The rearrangement joins TRBV4-1 to TRBJ2-4; TRBD1 agrees at 7 bases. V lost 3 bases to trimming and J lost 6 bases; unmatched junction nucleotides: 11. Germline V gene data show CDR1 as MGHRA and CDR2 as YSYEKL. This CDR3 has 16 amino acids. Written as DNA, the CDR3 is TGCGCCAGCAGCCAGGGAAACAGGGGCCTGTCAAACATTCAGTACTTC. This translates into CASSQGNRGLSNIQYF.

The genes are TRBV4-3 and TRBJ2-5; the D is unclear. V was pared by 1 base and J by 3 bases, with 9 bases between. CDR1 and CDR2 from the germline V gene are LGHNA and YSLEER. The CDR3 has 14 amino acids. The CDR3 sequence is CASSQVLGEETQYF. CDR3 nucleotides: TGCGCCAGCAGCCAAGTGCTAGGCGAAGAGACCCAGTACTTC.

The chain has TRBV6-1 and TRBJ2-7; maybe TRBD2 (7 bases). Germline values: CDR1 MNHNS, CDR2 SASEGT. The ends were cut back, 8 bases at V and 6 bases at J, with 23 bases in the middle. This CDR3 region has 15 residues. The CDR3 region is CASVEGGLASSEQYF. The CDR3 nucleotides read TGTGCCAGCGTTGAGGGGGGGCTCGCCTCGAGCGAGCAGTACTTC.

This clonotype was seen a few times. The genes are TRBV7-3 and TRBJ2-2, with D possibly matching TRBD2 (7 bases). The length of the CDR3 is 17 residues. Trimming stripped 5 bases from V and 5 bases from J, with 21 bases between. The germline CDR1 and CDR2 sequences are SGHTA and FQGTGA. In DNA form, the CDR3 reads TGTGCCAGCAGCCCAAAAGGCGGGGGCGTAGGGACCGGGGAGCTGTTTTTT. It translates to CASSPKGGGVGTGELFF.

This clonotype showed up just a few times. The V and J genes are TRBV27 and TRBJ1-3; possible D gene TRBD1, 6 bases. Trimming left V 7 bases short and J 3 bases short, with 13 bases between. The CDR3 loop spans 14 amino acids. The germline V gene encodes CDR1 MNHEY and CDR2 SMNVEV (reference sequence). Here the CDR3 DNA reads TGTGCCAGCACCAGCAGGGGAAATGGAAACACCATATATTTT. It specifies CASTSRGNGNTIYF.